The 4 T cell receptor beta chains reported below all come from one sample, sequenced in a study of Ad26.COV2.S vaccination and SARS-CoV-2 variants. Treatment meaning: roughly 20 received Ad26.COV2.S at low or high dose, single or two shots; a few received placebo; per-sample allocation not given. Sampling was performed 63 days after the first vaccine or placebo injection. TCRdb's copy holds only in-frame clones and misses some; the assay was immunoSEQ multiplex PCR. Here the sample spans about 350,000 clones, roughly 91% being singletons. The source was peripheral blood, collected in a trial of Ad26.COV2.S vaccine versus placebo. Receptors were obtained from a person aged 18-60 years who received the Ad26.COV2.S COVID-19 vaccine or a placebo.

The chain couples TRBV28 to TRBJ2-7; unclear D gene. V lost 1 base to trimming and J lost 7 bases, with 8 bases between them. There are 12 residues in the CDR3. Looked up from germline, CDR1 is MDHEN and CDR2 is SYDVKM. The CDR3 is CASSLLAREQYF. As DNA, the CDR3 is TGTGCCAGCAGTTTATTAGCCAGAGAGCAGTACTTC.

This chain connects TRBV5-1 to TRBJ2-6; 7 bases align to TRBD1. The CDR3 loop spans 18 amino acids. CDR1 and CDR2 (germline): SGHRS, YFSETQ. After removal of 3 bases from V and 0 bases from J, the junction contained 9 bases not matched to a gene. CDR3 sequence reads: CASSWTGPGGSGANVLTF. CDR3 DNA: TGCGCCAGCAGCTGGACCGGACCAGGGGGCTCTGGGGCCAACGTCCTGACTTTC.

The rearrangement links TRBV5-4 to TRBJ2-3; TRBD2 is a possible D gene (5 bases). Trimming shortened V by 2 bases and J by 4 bases, and 14 bases separated the two germline ends. Looked up from germline, CDR1 is SGHNT and CDR2 is YYREEE (reference sequence). The CDR3 extends over 15 amino acids. The CDR3 sequence is CASSFSGDRSDTQYF. In DNA, the CDR3 is TGTGCCAGCAGCTTCAGCGGAGACCGCTCAGATACGCAGTATTTT.

This chain links TRBV19 with TRBJ2-5; the D gene is possibly TRBD1 (6 bases). The germline gives CDR1 LNHDA, CDR2 SQIVND (reference sequence). V was pared by 4 bases and J by 0 bases, with 9 bases between. The CDR3 length is 14 residues. This CDR3 is CASSKTGNQETQYF. The CDR3 region has the DNA TGTGCCAGTAGTAAGACAGGTAACCAAGAGACCCAGTACTTC.